Shown below are 28 T cell receptor beta chains from a single sample sequenced in a study of technical replicates of blood from four donors. Method: immunoSEQ multiplex PCR; TCRdb's copy keeps in-frame clones and lacks some. The sample carries tens of thousands of clones, more than 75% recorded once. Sequences were obtained from PBMCs. The receptors were sampled from a human donor in good health. Some clones in this sample may be carry-over from other donors' samples.

The chain is built from TRBV7-8 and TRBJ1-3; no definite D call. The CDR3 runs 17 residues. The germline V gene has CDR1 SGHVS and CDR2 FQNEAQ. V was clipped by 1 base and J by 0 bases, with 13 bases between them. The CDR3 region is CASSLVGSGDSGNTIYF. CDR3 in DNA: TGTGCCAGCAGCTTAGTCGGATCGGGAGACTCTGGAAACACCATATATTTT.

This clone occurred a few times. The V gene is TRBV14, the J gene TRBJ1-1, with 7 bases identical to TRBD1. Per the germline V gene, CDR1 is SGHDN and CDR2 is FVKESK. The CDR3 runs 14 residues. The trim removed 5 bases at V and 1 base at J, leaving 4 bases unmatched. Here the CDR3 reads CASSRRTGNTEAFF. CDR3 nucleotide sequence: TGTGCCAGCAGCAGACGGACAGGGAACACTGAAGCTTTCTTT.

The chain has TRBV5-1 and TRBJ2-3, with TRBD2 matching over 7 bases. CDR1 SGHRS and CDR2 YFSETQ come from the germline V gene. The CDR3 sequence is 14 residues long. V shed 0 bases and J 6 bases; nucleotides not matched to a gene: 4. The CDR3 region is CASSLGLAVDTQYF. Here the CDR3 DNA reads TGCGCCAGCAGCTTGGGGCTAGCGGTTGATACGCAGTATTTT.

This chain joins TRBV4-1 and TRBJ2-2; perhaps TRBD1 as D (6 bases). Trimming removed 4 bases from V and 1 base from J, with 7 bases in between. Germline-derived CDR1 and CDR2 are MGHRA and YSYEKL. CDR3 length: 14 amino acids. CDR3 sequence: CASSPGQNTGELFF. In nucleotides, the CDR3 is TGCGCCAGCAGCCCGGGACAGAACACCGGGGAGCTGTTTTTT.

A remark on this clone: The junction shows a germline mismatch at one end, possibly a read error. The V and J genes are TRBV6-1 and TRBJ2-1; no clear D. The length of the CDR3 is 15 residues. In germline, CDR1 is MNHNS, CDR2 SASEGT. The CDR3 region is CASSPLPNSNNEQFF. The CDR3 nucleotides read TGTGCCAGCTCACCACTTCCGAACTCCAACAATGAGCAGTTCTTC.

CDR3 in DNA: TGTGCCAGCAGCCCTGGGCAGGGCCACGAGCAGTACTTC. Protein sequence: CASSPGQGHEQYF. This chain links TRBV11-3 with TRBJ2-7; D may be TRBD1 (5 bases). CDR1 SGHNT and CDR2 YENEEA come from the germline V gene. With 5 bases removed from V and 5 bases from J, the gap between germline ends came to 13 bases. The CDR3 is made up of 13 amino acids.

This clone is a singleton in its sample. V and J are TRBV9 and TRBJ2-2, with TRBD2 as a possible D gene (5 bases). V gave up 4 bases and J gave up 4 bases, with 14 bases separating them. CDR1 is SGDLS and CDR2 is YYNGEE in the germline V gene. The CDR3 has 15 amino acids. In nucleotides, the CDR3 is TGTGCCAGCAGCCCCCGGAGCGGAACCACCGGGGAGCTGTTTTTT. This translates into CASSPRSGTTGELFF.

This clone turned up a few times. The V gene is TRBV27, the J gene TRBJ1-1; 7 bases agree with TRBD1. V trimming: 6 bases; J trimming: 6 bases; junction bases outside the gene matches: 10. This CDR3 has 14 amino acids. CDR1 and CDR2 (germline): MNHEY, SMNVEV (reference sequence). CDR3 amino acids: CASRTYRGGAEAFF. In DNA, the CDR3 is TGTGCCAGCAGGACGTACAGGGGTGGCGCTGAAGCTTTCTTT.

This rearrangement joins TRBV6-8 to TRBJ2-1; D is perhaps TRBD2 (6 bases). Germline V gene lookup returns CDR1 MNHGY and CDR2 SAAAGT. Deletions cut 4 bases from V and 0 bases from J, with 16 bases between. There are 17 residues in the CDR3. CDR3 DNA sequence: TGTGCCAGCAGTTGCCTCCGTGGCGGGAACTCCTACAATGAGCAGTTCTTC. Its protein product is CASSCLRGGNSYNEQFF.

The chain joins TRBV19 to TRBJ1-5, with a tentative D call TRBD1 (5 bases). The CDR3 is made up of 16 amino acids. Trimming left V 1 base short and J 0 bases short, with 10 bases between. The germline V gene has CDR1 LNHDA and CDR2 SQIVND (reference sequence). This CDR3 reads CASSIGARVSNQPQHF. CDR3 coding DNA: TGTGCCAGTAGTATAGGGGCCAGGGTTAGCAATCAGCCCCAGCATTTT. Based on the CDR3 plus reference TRBV19 and TRBJ1-5, the full variable domain is DGGITQSPKYLFRKEGQNVTLSCEQNLNHDAMYWYRQDPGQGLRLIYYSQIVNDFQKGDIAEGYSVSREKKESFPLTVTSAQKNPTAFYLCASSIGARVSNQPQHFGDGTRLSIL.

The V call is TRBV4-1, the J call TRBJ1-2; the D is unclear. CDR1 is MGHRA, CDR2 YSYEKL, per germline. Between the trimmed V and J ends, which lost 4 bases and 0 bases, there was a span of 18 bases. This CDR3 comprises 17 residues. CDR3 protein: CASSPRPEDATNYGYTF. Written as DNA, the CDR3 is TGCGCCAGCAGCCCCCGGCCGGAGGACGCTACTAACTATGGCTACACCTTC.

J is TRBJ2-3 and V is TRBV30, with 7 bases lining up with TRBD2. The V gene's germline CDR1 is GTSNPN and CDR2 SVGIG (reference sequence). V dropped 6 bases and J dropped 6; count of bases not matched to a gene: 6. The CDR3 sequence is 12 residues long. CDR3 sequence reads: CACLAVWDTQYF. The DNA for the CDR3 is TGTGCCTGTCTAGCGGTGTGGGATACGCAGTATTTT.

CDR3 sequence reads: CASSTWTENIQYF. In DNA form, the CDR3 reads TGTGCCAGTAGTACCTGGACAGAGAACATTCAGTACTTC. This chain connects TRBV19 to TRBJ2-4, with D possibly matching TRBD1 (6 bases). Germline CDR1 reads LNHDA; CDR2 reads SQIVND (reference sequence). CDR3 length: 13 residues. V lost 4 bases and J 7 bases, leaving 11 bases between the germline ends.

This clone was seen a single time. This sequence joins TRBV6-4 and TRBJ2-1, with 10 bases that match TRBD2. Losses at the gene ends were 4 bases for V and 5 bases for J; bases not matched to a gene: 5. Germline assignment: CDR1 MRHNA and CDR2 SNTAGT. The CDR3 has 15 amino acids. The CDR3 spells CASSGSGGANNEQFF. In DNA, the CDR3 is TGTGCCAGCAGTGGAAGCGGGGGGGCGAACAATGAGCAGTTCTTC.

The chain has TRBV4-3 and TRBJ2-2; no clear D. The V and J ends lost 0 bases and 6 bases respectively, with 14 bases between them. Per the germline V gene, CDR1 is LGHNA and CDR2 is YSLEER. This CDR3 has 16 amino acids. The CDR3 region is CASSQDSVRGPGELFF. CDR3 bases: TGCGCCAGCAGCCAAGATTCGGTCCGTGGGCCCGGGGAGCTGTTTTTT.

The chain carries TRBV7-9 and TRBJ2-7; 14 bases line up with TRBD2. Germline V CDR1 and CDR2: SEHNR, FQNEAQ (reference sequence). J was trimmed by 2 bases and V by 6 bases; bases with no gene match: 3. The CDR3 runs to 15 residues. CDR3 residues: CASRKTSGGAYEQYF. The CDR3 nucleotides read TGTGCCAGCAGGAAGACTAGCGGGGGGGCCTACGAGCAGTACTTC.

Only one count was recorded for this clone. V and J are TRBV7-6 and TRBJ1-3; TRBD1 is a possible D gene (5 bases). This CDR3 comprises 14 residues. Trimming removed 5 bases from V and 7 bases from J, with 15 bases in between. Germline V gives CDR1 SGHVS, CDR2 FNYEAQ. CDR3 amino acids: CASSPGPGINTIYF. The CDR3 DNA sequence: TGTGCCAGCAGCCCAGGGCCAGGGATTAACACCATATATTTT.

This rearrangement joins TRBV2 to TRBJ2-1, with D perhaps matching TRBD2 (6 bases). The CDR3 has 12 amino acids. Trimming removed 8 bases at V and 8 bases at J, with 13 bases between. Germline CDR1 is SNHLY and CDR2 is FYNNEI. The CDR3 here is CASGGSGHEQFF. CDR3 DNA sequence: TGTGCCAGCGGGGGGAGCGGGCATGAGCAGTTCTTC.

The gene calls are TRBV28 and TRBJ1-4; 7 bases agree with TRBD1. The CDR3 runs 16 residues. The germline V gene has CDR1 MDHEN and CDR2 SYDVKM. The V segment lost 6 bases and the J segment 0 bases; nucleotides outside the gene matches: 7. The CDR3 region has the DNA TGTGCCAGCAGGGTCCGGACAGGCTCAACTAATGAAAAACTGTTTTTT. It translates to CASRVRTGSTNEKLFF.

The rearrangement links TRBV4-3 to TRBJ2-2, with a weak D call TRBD2 (6 bases). V lost 1 base and J lost 2, with 8 bases in between. CDR1 is LGHNA, CDR2 YSLEER, per germline. The CDR3 loop spans 15 amino acids. CDR3 residues: CASSQGGANTGELFF. For the CDR3, the DNA is TGCGCCAGCAGCCAAGGCGGGGCCAACACCGGGGAGCTGTTTTTT.

The J gene is TRBJ2-7, the V gene TRBV7-6, with 9 bases lining up with TRBD2. Germline CDR1 SGHVS, CDR2 FNYEAQ. J lost 2 bases, V lost 5 bases, and 16 bases had no gene match. This CDR3 spans 18 amino acids. The CDR3 coding sequence is TGTGCCAGCAGCCCTGAAGGGGGGGGGCTAGCGGGACCCTACGAGCAGTACTTC. The encoded protein is CASSPEGGGLAGPYEQYF.

The J gene is TRBJ2-1, the V gene TRBV6-5; D possibly corresponds to TRBD2 (5 bases). CDR1 is MNHEY, CDR2 SVGAGI, per germline. Trimming stripped 2 bases from V and 0 bases from J, with 11 bases between. The CDR3 extends over 16 amino acids. This CDR3 is CASSYGSGDSYNEQFF. CDR3 bases: TGTGCCAGCAGTTACGGAAGCGGAGACTCCTACAATGAGCAGTTCTTC.

This chain links TRBV30 with TRBJ1-2, with D perhaps matching TRBD1 (5 bases). This CDR3 spans 16 amino acids. V lost 0 bases, J lost 2 bases, and 16 bases lay in between. Per germline, CDR1 GTSNPN and CDR2 SVGIG (reference sequence). The CDR3 nucleotides read TGTGCCTGGAGTGTTGGAGGCGGGGGACGCAACTATGGCTACACCTTC. It specifies CAWSVGGGGRNYGYTF.

The chain is built from TRBV6-5 and TRBJ1-6; 12 nucleotides line up with TRBD1. CDR3 length equals 15 residues. V trimming: 5 bases; J trimming: 10 bases; junction bases outside the gene matches: 6. The germline V gene has CDR1 MNHEY and CDR2 SVGAGI. The CDR3 region has the DNA TGTGCCAGCAGTCCCACAGGGACAGGGGGCTCACCCCTCCACTTT. Translated, it gives CASSPTGTGGSPLHF.

The V gene is TRBV6-5, the J gene TRBJ1-5, with TRBD1 identical over 9 bases. After removal of 8 bases from V and 9 bases from J, the junction contained 11 bases not matched to a gene. CDR3 length: 14 residues. Germline V gene lookup returns CDR1 MNHEY and CDR2 SVGAGI. The CDR3 region has the DNA TGTGCCAGCGGTAAGACAGGGGGGAGTGGGCCCCAGCATTTT. It codes for CASGKTGGSGPQHF.

This clone was detected a few times. The V call is TRBV9, the J call TRBJ2-2; tentatively, D is TRBD1 (6 bases). The V gene's germline CDR1 is SGDLS and CDR2 YYNGEE. The CDR3 loop spans 15 amino acids. V was clipped by 2 bases and J by 3 bases, with 11 bases between them. CDR3: CASSVFKGDTGELFF. CDR3 in DNA: TGTGCCAGCAGCGTCTTCAAGGGGGACACCGGGGAGCTGTTTTTT.

The chain couples TRBV7-3 to TRBJ2-2, with D perhaps matching TRBD1 (5 bases). This CDR3 contains 15 residues. Deletions cut 5 bases from V and 4 bases from J, with 14 bases between. In germline, CDR1 is SGHTA, CDR2 FQGTGA. CDR3 loop: CASSANRLGTGELFF. The DNA of the CDR3 is TGTGCCAGCAGCGCTAACAGGCTGGGCACCGGGGAGCTGTTTTTT.

This clone was observed once. The chain is built from TRBV5-1 and TRBJ2-7, with 7 bases matching TRBD1. The V gene's germline CDR1 is SGHRS and CDR2 YFSETQ. After removal of 1 base from V and 0 bases from J, the junction contained 1 base not matched to a gene. This CDR3 is 14 amino acids long. As DNA, the CDR3 is TGCGCCAGCAGCTTGCGGGACAGCTCCTACGAGCAGTACTTC. Its translation: CASSLRDSSYEQYF.